This T cell receptor beta chain was sequenced for a study of cytomegalovirus exposure and HLA in healthy donors. Across the study: Researchers found that around 80% of 300 to 450 genotyped donors fell within the Caucasian-associated ancestry cluster.

Study-wide findings and caveats: An analysis that came later showed most CMV-associated TCR beta chains appearing HLA-restricted. Rare TCR sequences dominated, though some public TCRs recurred in many donors.

Remarks on this clone: Its antigen remains unknown.

This PCR relied on a set of 60 Vbeta primers and 13 Jbeta primers. Clones were read by immunoSEQ multiplex PCR, and TCRdb kept only the in-frame ones, dropping some. Of roughly 170,000 clones listed, around 80% were seen once; the top ten hold about 0.76%. Sequencing was carried out using PBMCs. The TCR originated in a woman in her late teens or twenties in good health and CMV-seronegative.

Here the CDR3 DNA reads TGTGCCATCAGTGAGTCCGGAGACAGGATCTACGAGCAGTACTTC. Its translation is CAISESGDRIYEQYF. The rearrangement uses TRBV10-3 and TRBJ2-7; TRBD1 might be the D (6 bases). Trimming took off 0 bases at V and 3 bases at J, with 12 bases between the two ends. The CDR3 has 15 amino acids. Germline CDR1 ENHRY, CDR2 SYGVKD.